The 20 T cell receptor beta chains below come from one sample, sequenced in a study of Graves' ophthalmopathy and Graves' hyperthyroidism (dated by TCRdb to the late 2010s). The sequencing machine was an Illumina HiSeq 2000. For repertoire sequencing, the TCR beta CDR3 regions were amplified from RNA transcripts. The first round was an RT-PCR using HTBI primers with the Qiagen OneStep RT-PCR kit, and this first round was followed by a second-round multiplex PCR, then size selection and purification. TCRdb passed the public sequencing reads through fastp at Q25 and MiXCR, retaining productive beta sequences. Identical CDR3 protein sequences are pooled into one entry, listed with their most common genes and DNA. In all, the sample holds approximately 160,000 distinct CDR3 sequences, and 35% to 50% of those were seen once. The ten largest clones represent approximately 9% of the sample. Sequenced: peripheral blood. These receptors all come from a man between 25 and 39 years old with Graves' ophthalmopathy. Donor details come from another sample of the same person, matched by shared clones.

The rearrangement joins TRBV11-2 to TRBJ2-5; TRBD2 agrees at 7 bases. Losses at the gene ends were 6 bases for V and 5 bases for J; bases not matched to a gene: 12. CDR1 is SGHAT, CDR2 FQNNGV, per germline. This CDR3 spans 15 amino acids. The CDR3 nucleotides are TGTGCCAGCAGTCGAAGGACGGGGAGGGAGGAGACCCAGTACTTC. It codes for CASSRRTGREETQYF.

This clonotype was seen repeatedly, ten times or more. This chain uses TRBV12-3 or TRBV12-4 with TRBJ2-2; 7 positions match TRBD1. V gave up 6 bases and J gave up 7 bases; unmatched junction bases: 11. This CDR3 comprises 15 residues. CDR3 in amino acids: CASRKDRGRNGELFF. The CDR3 nucleotides read TGTGCCAGCAGGAAAGATAGGGGGCGGAACGGGGAGCTGTTTTTT.

The rearrangement uses TRBV10-3 and TRBJ1-2; D unresolved. There are 11 residues in the CDR3. CDR1 ENHRY and CDR2 SYGVKD come from the germline V gene. V dropped 8 bases and J dropped 2 bases, with 6 bases sitting between them. CDR3 in DNA: TGTGCCATCGCAGAGAACTATGGCTACACCTTC. This encodes CAIAENYGYTF.

The chain carries TRBV6-5 and TRBJ1-2, with D unresolved. The CDR3 is made up of 15 amino acids. Germline loops: CDR1 MNHEY, CDR2 SVGAGI. Between the trimmed V and J ends, which lost 0 bases and 1 base, there was a span of 9 bases. The CDR3 region is CASSYSSYNNYGYTF. Here the CDR3 DNA reads TGTGCCAGCAGTTACTCGAGTTACAATAACTATGGCTACACCTTC.

The chain carries TRBV6-1 and TRBJ1-2, with TRBD1 matching 8 bases. The CDR3 has 14 amino acids. Germline V CDR1 and CDR2: MNHNS, SASEGT. Unmatched junction bases numbered 5, after V lost 6 bases and J lost 2 bases. CDR3 bases: TGTGCCAGCAGGCAGGGGGCACTCAACTATGGCTACACCTTC. Its protein is CASRQGALNYGYTF.

The chain links TRBV6-2 or TRBV6-3 to TRBJ2-5; D possibly corresponds to TRBD2 (5 bases). The germline V gene has CDR1 MNHEY and CDR2 SVGEGT. V shed 6 bases and J shed 0 bases, with 17 bases lying between them. The CDR3 totals 16 residues. The CDR3 region has the DNA TGTGCCAGCAGCGGTAGCGAAAGCTCGTACCAAGAGACCCAGTACTTC. It codes for CASSGSESSYQETQYF.

V usage is TRBV11-2 and J usage is TRBJ2-7; perhaps TRBD2 as D (6 bases). This CDR3 is built from 15 residues. V gave up 2 bases and J gave up 3 bases, with 14 bases separating them. The germline CDR1 and CDR2 sequences are SGHAT and FQNNGV. CDR3 in DNA: TGTGCCAGCAGCTTACAGCAGGGAGGCCTCTACGAGCAGTACTTC. Its protein is CASSLQQGGLYEQYF.

The CDR3: CASSDMPGNQPQHF. Written as DNA, the CDR3 is TGTGCCAGCAGTGATATGCCGGGCAATCAGCCCCAGCATTTT. The J gene is TRBJ1-5, the V gene TRBV6-1; D is unclear. The CDR3 contains 14 residues. The V gene lost 3 bases and the J gene lost 2 bases, with 8 bases spanning the gap. In germline, CDR1 is MNHNS, CDR2 SASEGT.

The chain is built from TRBV7-2 and TRBJ1-2; D perhaps matches TRBD1 (6 bases). From germline, CDR1 is SGHTA and CDR2 FQGNSA. The CDR3 loop spans 13 amino acids. The V and J ends lost 11 bases and 4 bases respectively, with 17 bases between them. The CDR3 protein is CASSQGRSYGYTF. The DNA for the CDR3 is TGTGCCTCCAGTCAGGGGAGGAGCTATGGCTACACCTTC.

This clonotype was counted only a few times. The rearrangement joins TRBV6-2 or TRBV6-3 to TRBJ1-1, with D perhaps TRBD1 (6 bases). V was pared by 7 bases and J by 0 bases, with 12 bases between. Germline V gene sequence: CDR1 MNHEY, CDR2 SVGEGT. This CDR3 region has 14 residues. The CDR3 region has the DNA TGTGCCAGCACCGAGGACAGTGTGAACACTGAAGCTTTCTTT. It yields the protein CASTEDSVNTEAFF.

This clonotype was detected ten times or more. The gene calls are TRBV5-1 and TRBJ1-1, with 7 bases fitting TRBD1. The CDR3 spans 15 residues. Losses at the gene ends were 2 bases for V and 1 base for J; bases not matched to a gene: 5. Germline CDR1 and CDR2: SGHRS and YFSETQ. The CDR3 spells CASSFRGEKNTEAFF. The CDR3 DNA reads as TGCGCCAGCAGCTTCAGGGGGGAAAAGAACACTGAAGCTTTCTTT.

This clonotype was seen repeatedly, ten times or more. The chain is built from TRBV7-2 and TRBJ2-5; 7 positions match TRBD2. Germline CDR1 reads SGHTA; CDR2 reads FQGNSA. V lost 2 bases, J lost 4 bases, and 1 base stayed unmatched. The CDR3 has 13 amino acids. The CDR3, as DNA: TGTGCCAGCAGCTTATCTAGCGGAGAGACCCAGTACTTC. Its protein product is CASSLSSGETQYF.

This clonotype was recorded many times. V and J are TRBV4-2 and TRBJ1-2; D is uncertain. Germline CDR1 reads LGHNA; CDR2 reads YNFKEQ. The CDR3 runs 15 residues. Trimming stripped 3 bases from V and 5 bases from J, with 16 bases between. The CDR3 DNA reads TGTGCCAGCAGCCAGCCAAGGGTGGAGACTTATGGCTACACCTTC. This translates into CASSQPRVETYGYTF.

This clonotype showed up many times. This chain uses TRBV24-1 with TRBJ1-2; D unresolved. Germline V gene sequence: CDR1 KGHDR, CDR2 SFDVKD. The CDR3 loop spans 12 amino acids. The V gene lost 2 bases and the J gene lost 8 bases, with 8 bases spanning the gap. In DNA, the CDR3 is TGTGCCACCAGTGATTCGGTAGGGGGCTACACCTTC. Translation gives CATSDSVGGYTF.

The rearrangement uses TRBV2 and TRBJ2-7, with 9 nucleotides matching TRBD1. The germline V gene encodes CDR1 SNHLY and CDR2 FYNNEI. The CDR3 spans 13 residues. V was clipped by 9 bases and J by 4 bases; unmatched bases: 7. CDR3 in DNA: TGTGCCAGTCTCCGGGACAGGGAGTACGAGCAGTACTTC. Its translation: CASLRDREYEQYF.

The rearrangement links TRBV7-2 to TRBJ2-5; 7 positions agree with TRBD1. V was clipped by 5 bases and J by 7 bases; unmatched bases: 10. This CDR3 is built from 14 residues. Looked up from germline, CDR1 is SGHTA and CDR2 is FQGNSA. CDR3 bases: TGTGCCAGCAGCCTTGGACAGGCCCAGGGGACCCAGTACTTC. The encoded protein is CASSLGQAQGTQYF.

This clonotype has ten or more counts. The rearrangement links TRBV6-2 or TRBV6-3 to TRBJ2-2, with D perhaps given as TRBD1 or TRBD2 (5 bases each). Germline CDR1 and CDR2: MNHEY and SVGEGT. V lost 2 bases and J 3 bases, leaving 7 bases between the germline ends. The CDR3 extends over 14 amino acids. For the CDR3, the DNA is TGTGCCAGCAGTTACCGGGACGACACCGGGGAGCTGTTTTTT. It yields the protein CASSYRDDTGELFF.

This clonotype was picked up many times. This sequence joins TRBV18 and TRBJ1-1; D gene ambiguous. Trimming stripped 3 bases from V and 4 bases from J, with 9 bases between. Germline CDR1 reads KGHSH; CDR2 reads LQKENI. The CDR3 spans 13 residues. This CDR3 is CASSPRGVTEAFF. CDR3 coding DNA: TGTGCCAGCTCACCCCGGGGAGTCACTGAAGCTTTCTTT.

This clonotype has just a few counts. V gene TRBV12-3 or TRBV12-4 combines with J gene TRBJ2-7, with 9 bases lining up with TRBD2. CDR3 length: 15 residues. V shed 4 bases and J 4 bases; nucleotides not matched to a gene: 8. The CDR3 protein is CASSSPGLASYEQYF. The CDR3 DNA follows: TGTGCCAGCAGTTCCCCCGGACTAGCGTCTTACGAGCAGTACTTC.

Ten or more counts support this clonotype. The chain couples TRBV9 to TRBJ2-7, with D perhaps TRBD1 or TRBD2 (5 bases each). Germline CDR1 is SGDLS and CDR2 is YYNGEE. V dropped 3 bases and J dropped 3 bases, with 10 bases sitting between them. There are 13 residues in the CDR3. The CDR3 DNA reads TGTGCCAGCAGCGGAGGGGACGTCTACGAGCAGTACTTC. Protein product: CASSGGDVYEQYF. The variable domain in full, completed from reference TRBV9 and TRBJ2-7, reads DSGVTQTPKHLITATGQRVTLRCSPRSGDLSVYWYQQSLDQGLQFLIQYYNGEERAKGNILERFSAQQFPDLHSELNLSSLELGDSALYFCASSGGDVYEQYFGPGTRLTVT.